This TCR beta chain was observed in a study of sequential checkpoint blockade in melanoma. Turning to the study itself: Patients were randomized 1:1 to nivolumab-then-ipilimumab or ipilimumab-then-nivolumab first-line. Maintenance nivolumab came after either treatment sequence.

As for treatment: randomized to nivolumab then ipilimumab (arm A) or the reverse (arm B). None of the patients previously received DNA-damaging chemotherapy. From thawed PBMCs, live CD3+CD8+ cells negative for CD19 and CD56 were sorted. The method was immunoSEQ multiplex PCR; TCRdb's version includes in-frame clones alone and lacks a portion of them. The sample carries around 3,800 clones, about 60% recorded once. The V end was cut by 4 bases, the J end by 2 bases, with 12 bases between. This CDR3 contains 14 residues. CDR1 and CDR2 (germline): MNHEY, SMNVEV (reference sequence). This clone occurred a few times.

The source was CD8+ T cells sorted from blood (inferred from file names), collected from a patient given nivolumab and ipilimumab in sequence. The clonotype comes from a human donor with melanoma. The chain is built from TRBV27 and TRBJ2-7, with D unclear. CDR3 nucleotide sequence: TGTGCCAGCAGTTCCCCTATTAGCCCCTACGAGCAGTACTTC. It specifies CASSSPISPYEQYF.